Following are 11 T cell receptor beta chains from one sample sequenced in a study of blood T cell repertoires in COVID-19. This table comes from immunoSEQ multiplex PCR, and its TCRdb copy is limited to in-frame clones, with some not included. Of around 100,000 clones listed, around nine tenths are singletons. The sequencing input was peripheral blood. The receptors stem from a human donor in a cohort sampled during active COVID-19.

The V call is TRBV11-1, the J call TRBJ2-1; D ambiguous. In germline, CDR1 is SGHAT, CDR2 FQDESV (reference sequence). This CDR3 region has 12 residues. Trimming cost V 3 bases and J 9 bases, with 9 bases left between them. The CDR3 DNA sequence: TGTGCCAGCAGCTTGGAGACTGGTGAGCAGTTCTTC. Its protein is CASSLETGEQFF.

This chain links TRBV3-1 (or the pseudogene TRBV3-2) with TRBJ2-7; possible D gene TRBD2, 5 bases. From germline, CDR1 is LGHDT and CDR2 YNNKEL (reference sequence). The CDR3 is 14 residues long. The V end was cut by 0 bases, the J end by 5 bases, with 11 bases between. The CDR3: CASSQDGGYNEQYF. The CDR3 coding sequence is TGTGCCAGCAGCCAAGATGGCGGGTACAACGAGCAGTACTTC.

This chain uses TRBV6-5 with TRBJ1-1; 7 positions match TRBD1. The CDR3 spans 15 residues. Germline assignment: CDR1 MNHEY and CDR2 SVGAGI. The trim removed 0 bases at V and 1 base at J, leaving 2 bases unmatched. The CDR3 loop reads CASSYSYRGNTEAFF. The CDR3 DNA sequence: TGTGCCAGCAGTTACTCTTACAGGGGGAACACTGAAGCTTTCTTT.

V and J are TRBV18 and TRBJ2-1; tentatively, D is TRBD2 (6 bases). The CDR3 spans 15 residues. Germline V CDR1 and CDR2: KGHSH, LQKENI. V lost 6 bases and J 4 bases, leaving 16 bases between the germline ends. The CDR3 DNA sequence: TGTGCCAGCTCCAGGAGCGGGTACCAGTACAATGAGCAGTTCTTC. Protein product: CASSRSGYQYNEQFF.

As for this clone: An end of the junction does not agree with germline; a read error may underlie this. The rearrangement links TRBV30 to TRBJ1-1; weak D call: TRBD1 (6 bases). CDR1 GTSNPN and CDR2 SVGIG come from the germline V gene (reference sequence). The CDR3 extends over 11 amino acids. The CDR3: CAWSAPGTPIF. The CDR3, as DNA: TGTGCCTGGAGTGCTCCCGGGACACCCATCTTT.

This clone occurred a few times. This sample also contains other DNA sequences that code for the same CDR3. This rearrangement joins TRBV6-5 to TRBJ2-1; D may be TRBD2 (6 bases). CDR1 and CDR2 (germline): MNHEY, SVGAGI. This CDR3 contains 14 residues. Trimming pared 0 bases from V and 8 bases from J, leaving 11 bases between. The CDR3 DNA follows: TGTGCCAGCAGTTACTCCGGGAGCGGCGATGAGCAGTTCTTC. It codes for CASSYSGSGDEQFF.

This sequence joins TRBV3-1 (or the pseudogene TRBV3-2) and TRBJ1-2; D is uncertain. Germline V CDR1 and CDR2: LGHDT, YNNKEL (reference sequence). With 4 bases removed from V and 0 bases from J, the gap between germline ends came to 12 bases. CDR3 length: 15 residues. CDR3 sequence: CASSLLYTANYGYTF. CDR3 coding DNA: TGTGCCAGCAGCCTATTATACACAGCTAACTATGGCTACACCTTC.

This CDR3 is CASSYRRSSGNTIYF. The CDR3 coding sequence is TGTGCCAGCAGTTACCGAAGGAGCTCTGGAAACACCATATATTTT. The chain combines TRBV6-5 with TRBJ1-3; the D is unclear. The V gene's germline CDR1 is MNHEY and CDR2 SVGAGI. This CDR3 spans 15 amino acids. Trimming removed 2 bases from V and 0 bases from J, with 8 bases in between.

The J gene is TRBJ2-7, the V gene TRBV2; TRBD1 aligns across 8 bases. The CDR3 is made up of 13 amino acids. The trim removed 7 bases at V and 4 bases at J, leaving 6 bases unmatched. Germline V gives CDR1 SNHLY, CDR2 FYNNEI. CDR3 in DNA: TGTGCCAGCACCTGGGACAGGAGTTACGAGCAGTACTTC. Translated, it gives CASTWDRSYEQYF.

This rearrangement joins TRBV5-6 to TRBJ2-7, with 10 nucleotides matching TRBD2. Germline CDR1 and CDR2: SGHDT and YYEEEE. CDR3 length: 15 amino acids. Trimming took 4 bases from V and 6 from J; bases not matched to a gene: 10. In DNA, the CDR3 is TGTGCCAGCAGCCGGGGAACTAGCGGGACAAGCGAGCAGTACTTC. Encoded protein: CASSRGTSGTSEQYF.

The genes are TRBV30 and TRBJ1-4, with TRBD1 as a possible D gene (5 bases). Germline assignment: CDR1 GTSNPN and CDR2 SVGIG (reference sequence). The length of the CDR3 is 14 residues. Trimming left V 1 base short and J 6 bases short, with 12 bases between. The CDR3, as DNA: TGTGCCTGGAGTGGGGCAGGGTGGTATGAAAAACTGTTTTTT. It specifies CAWSGAGWYEKLFF. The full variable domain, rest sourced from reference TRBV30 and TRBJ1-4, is SQTIHQWPATLVQPVGSPLSLECTVEGTSNPNLYWYRQAAGRGLQLLFYSVGIGQISSEVPQNLSASRPQDRQFILSSKKLLLSDSGFYLCAWSGAGWYEKLFFGSGTQLSVL.